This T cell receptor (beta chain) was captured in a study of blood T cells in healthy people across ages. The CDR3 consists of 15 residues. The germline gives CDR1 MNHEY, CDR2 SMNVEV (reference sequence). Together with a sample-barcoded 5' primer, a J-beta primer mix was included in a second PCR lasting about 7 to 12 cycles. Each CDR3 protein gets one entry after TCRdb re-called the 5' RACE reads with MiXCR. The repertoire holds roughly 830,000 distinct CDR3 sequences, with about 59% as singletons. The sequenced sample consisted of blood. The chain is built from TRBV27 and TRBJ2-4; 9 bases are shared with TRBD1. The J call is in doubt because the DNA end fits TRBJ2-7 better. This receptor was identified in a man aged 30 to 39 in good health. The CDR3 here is CASSSRQGVRYEQYF. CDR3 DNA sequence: TGTGCCAGCAGTTCGAGACAGGGGGTGAGGTACGAGCAGTACTTC.